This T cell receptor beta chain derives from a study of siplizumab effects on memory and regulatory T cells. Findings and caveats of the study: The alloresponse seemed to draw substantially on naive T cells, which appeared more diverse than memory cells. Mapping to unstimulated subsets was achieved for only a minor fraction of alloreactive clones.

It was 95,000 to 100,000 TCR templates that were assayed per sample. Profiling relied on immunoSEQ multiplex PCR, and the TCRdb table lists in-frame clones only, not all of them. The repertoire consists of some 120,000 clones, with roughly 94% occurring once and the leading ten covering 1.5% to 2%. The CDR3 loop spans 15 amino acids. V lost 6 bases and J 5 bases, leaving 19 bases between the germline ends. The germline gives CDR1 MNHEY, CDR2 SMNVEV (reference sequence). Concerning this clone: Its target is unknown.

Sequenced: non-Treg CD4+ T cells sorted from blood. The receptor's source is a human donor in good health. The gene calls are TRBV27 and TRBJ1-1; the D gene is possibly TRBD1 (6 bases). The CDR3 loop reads CASRLGAEAKTEAFF. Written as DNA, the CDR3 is TGTGCCAGCAGATTGGGGGCCGAAGCGAAGACTGAAGCTTTCTTT.